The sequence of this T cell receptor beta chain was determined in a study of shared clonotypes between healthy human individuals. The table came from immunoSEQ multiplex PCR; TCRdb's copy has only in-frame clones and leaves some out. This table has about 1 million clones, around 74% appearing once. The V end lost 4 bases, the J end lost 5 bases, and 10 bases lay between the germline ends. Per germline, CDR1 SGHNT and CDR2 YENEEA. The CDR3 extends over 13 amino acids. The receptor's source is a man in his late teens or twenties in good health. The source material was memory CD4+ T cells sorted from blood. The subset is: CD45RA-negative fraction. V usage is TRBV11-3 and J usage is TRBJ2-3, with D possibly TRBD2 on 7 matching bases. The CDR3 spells CASSSGGLDTQYF. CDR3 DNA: TGTGCCAGCAGCTCGGGGGGCCTAGATACGCAGTATTTT. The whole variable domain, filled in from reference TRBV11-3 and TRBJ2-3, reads EAGVVQSPRYKIIEKKQPVAFWCNPISGHNTLYWYLQNLGQGPELLIRYENEEAVDDSQLPKDRFSAERLKGVDSTLKIQPAELGDSAVYLCASSSGGLDTQYFGPGTRLTVL.